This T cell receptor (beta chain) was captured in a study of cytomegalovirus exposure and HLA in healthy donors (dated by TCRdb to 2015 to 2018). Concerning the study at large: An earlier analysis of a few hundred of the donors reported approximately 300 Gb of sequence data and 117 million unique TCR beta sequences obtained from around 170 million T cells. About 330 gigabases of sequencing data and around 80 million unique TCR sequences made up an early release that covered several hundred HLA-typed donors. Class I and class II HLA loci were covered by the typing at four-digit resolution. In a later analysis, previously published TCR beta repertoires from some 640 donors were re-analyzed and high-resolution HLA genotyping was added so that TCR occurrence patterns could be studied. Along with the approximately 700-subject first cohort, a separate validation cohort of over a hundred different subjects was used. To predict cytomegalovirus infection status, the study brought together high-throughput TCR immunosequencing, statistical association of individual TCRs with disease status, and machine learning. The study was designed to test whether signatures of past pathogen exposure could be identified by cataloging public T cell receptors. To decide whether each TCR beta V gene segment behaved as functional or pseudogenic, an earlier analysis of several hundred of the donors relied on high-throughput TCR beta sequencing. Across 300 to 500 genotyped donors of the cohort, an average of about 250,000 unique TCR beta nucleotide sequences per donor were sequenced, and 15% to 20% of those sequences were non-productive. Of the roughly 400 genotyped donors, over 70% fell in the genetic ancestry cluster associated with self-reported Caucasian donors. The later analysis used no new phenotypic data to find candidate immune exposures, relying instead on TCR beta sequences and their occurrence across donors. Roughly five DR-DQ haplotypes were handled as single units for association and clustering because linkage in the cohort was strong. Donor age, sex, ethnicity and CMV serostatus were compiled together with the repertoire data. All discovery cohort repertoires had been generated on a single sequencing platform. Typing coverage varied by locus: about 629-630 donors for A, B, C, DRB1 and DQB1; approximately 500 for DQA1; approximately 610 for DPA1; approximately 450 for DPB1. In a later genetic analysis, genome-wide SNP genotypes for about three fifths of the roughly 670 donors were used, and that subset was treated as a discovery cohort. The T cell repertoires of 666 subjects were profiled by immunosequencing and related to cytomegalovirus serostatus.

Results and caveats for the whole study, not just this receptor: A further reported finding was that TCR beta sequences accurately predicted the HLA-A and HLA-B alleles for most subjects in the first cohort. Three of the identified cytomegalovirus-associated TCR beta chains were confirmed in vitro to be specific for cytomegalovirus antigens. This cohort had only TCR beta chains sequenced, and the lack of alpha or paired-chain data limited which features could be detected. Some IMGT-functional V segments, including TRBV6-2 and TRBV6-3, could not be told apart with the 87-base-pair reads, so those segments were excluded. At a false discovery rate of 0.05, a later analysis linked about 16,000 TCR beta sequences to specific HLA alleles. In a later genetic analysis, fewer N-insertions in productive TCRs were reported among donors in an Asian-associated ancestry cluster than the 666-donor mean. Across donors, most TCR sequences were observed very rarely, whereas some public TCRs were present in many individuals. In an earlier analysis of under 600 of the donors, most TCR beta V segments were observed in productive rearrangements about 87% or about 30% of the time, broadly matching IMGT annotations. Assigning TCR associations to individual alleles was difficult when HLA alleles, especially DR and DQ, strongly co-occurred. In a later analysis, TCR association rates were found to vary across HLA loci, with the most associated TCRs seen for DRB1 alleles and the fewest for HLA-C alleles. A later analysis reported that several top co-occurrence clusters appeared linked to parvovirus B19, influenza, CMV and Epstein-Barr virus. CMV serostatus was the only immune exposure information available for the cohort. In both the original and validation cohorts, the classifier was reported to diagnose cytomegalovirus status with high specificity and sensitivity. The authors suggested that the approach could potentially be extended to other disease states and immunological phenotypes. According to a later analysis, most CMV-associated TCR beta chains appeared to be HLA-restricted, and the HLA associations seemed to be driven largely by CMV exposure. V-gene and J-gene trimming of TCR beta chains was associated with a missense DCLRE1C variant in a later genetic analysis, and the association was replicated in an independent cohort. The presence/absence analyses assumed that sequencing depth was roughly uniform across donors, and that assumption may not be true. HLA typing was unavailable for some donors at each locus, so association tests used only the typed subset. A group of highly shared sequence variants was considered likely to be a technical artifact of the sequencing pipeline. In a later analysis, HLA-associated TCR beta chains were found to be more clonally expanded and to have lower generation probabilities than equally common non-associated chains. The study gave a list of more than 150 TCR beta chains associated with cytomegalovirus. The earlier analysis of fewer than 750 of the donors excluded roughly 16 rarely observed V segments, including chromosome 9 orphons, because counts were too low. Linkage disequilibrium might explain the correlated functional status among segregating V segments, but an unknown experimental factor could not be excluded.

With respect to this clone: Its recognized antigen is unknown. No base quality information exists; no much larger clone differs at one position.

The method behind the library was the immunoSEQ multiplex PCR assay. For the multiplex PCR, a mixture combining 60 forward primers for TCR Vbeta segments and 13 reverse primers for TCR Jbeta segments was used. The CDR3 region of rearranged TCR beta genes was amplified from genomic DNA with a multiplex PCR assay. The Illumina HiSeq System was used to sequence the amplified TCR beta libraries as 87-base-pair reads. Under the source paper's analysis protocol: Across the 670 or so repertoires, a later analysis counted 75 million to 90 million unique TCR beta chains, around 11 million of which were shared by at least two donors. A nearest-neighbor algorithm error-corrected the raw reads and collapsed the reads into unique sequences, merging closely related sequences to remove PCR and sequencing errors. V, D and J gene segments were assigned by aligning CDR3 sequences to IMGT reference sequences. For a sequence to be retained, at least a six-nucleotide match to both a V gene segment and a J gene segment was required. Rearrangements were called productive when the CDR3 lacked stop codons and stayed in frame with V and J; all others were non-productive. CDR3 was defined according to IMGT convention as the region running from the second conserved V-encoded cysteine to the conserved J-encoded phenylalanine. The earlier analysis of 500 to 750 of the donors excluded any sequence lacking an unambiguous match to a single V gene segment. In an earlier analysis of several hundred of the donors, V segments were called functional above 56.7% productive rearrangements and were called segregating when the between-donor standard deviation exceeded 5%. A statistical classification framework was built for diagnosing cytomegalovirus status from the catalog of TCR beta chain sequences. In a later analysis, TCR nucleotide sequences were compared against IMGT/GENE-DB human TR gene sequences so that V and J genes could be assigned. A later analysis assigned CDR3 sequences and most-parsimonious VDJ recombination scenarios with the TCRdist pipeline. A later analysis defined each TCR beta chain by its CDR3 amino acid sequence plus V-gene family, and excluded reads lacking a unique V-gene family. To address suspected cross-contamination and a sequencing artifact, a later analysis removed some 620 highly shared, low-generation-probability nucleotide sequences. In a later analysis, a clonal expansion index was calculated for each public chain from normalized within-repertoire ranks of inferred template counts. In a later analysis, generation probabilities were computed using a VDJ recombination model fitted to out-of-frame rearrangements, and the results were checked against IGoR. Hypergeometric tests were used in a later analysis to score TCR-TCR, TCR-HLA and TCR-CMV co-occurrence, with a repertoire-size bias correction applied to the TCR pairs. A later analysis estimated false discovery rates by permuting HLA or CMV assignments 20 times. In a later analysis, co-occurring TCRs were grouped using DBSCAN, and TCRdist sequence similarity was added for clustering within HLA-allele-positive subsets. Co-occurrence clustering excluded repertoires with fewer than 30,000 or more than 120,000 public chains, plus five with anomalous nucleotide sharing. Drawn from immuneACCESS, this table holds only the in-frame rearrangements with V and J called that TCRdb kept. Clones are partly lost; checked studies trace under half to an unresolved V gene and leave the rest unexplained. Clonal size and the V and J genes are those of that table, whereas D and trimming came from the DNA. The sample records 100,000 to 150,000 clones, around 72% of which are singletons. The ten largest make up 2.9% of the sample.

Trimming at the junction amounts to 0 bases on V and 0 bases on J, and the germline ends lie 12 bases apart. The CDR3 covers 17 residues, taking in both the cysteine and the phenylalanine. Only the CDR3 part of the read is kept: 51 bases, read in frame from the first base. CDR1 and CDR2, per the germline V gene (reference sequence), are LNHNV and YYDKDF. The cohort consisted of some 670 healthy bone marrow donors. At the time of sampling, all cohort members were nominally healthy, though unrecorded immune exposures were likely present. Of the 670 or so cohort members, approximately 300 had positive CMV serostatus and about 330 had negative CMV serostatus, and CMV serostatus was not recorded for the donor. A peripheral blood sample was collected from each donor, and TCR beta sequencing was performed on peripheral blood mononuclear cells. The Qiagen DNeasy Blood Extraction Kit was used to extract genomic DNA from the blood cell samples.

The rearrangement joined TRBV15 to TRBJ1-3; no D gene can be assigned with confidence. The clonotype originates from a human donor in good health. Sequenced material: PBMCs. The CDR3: CATSRDLATSSGNTIYF. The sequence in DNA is TGTGCCACCAGCAGAGATCTGGCCACCAGCTCTGGAAACACCATATATTTT.